These 16 T cell receptor beta chains originate from one sample sequenced in a study. One entry per CDR3 protein, called by TCRdb with MiXCR from the 5' RACE reads. The table shows 55,000 or so distinct CDR3 sequences, with less than 25% occurring only once. Treg sorting used a CD4+CD25+CD127-/low gate. Sequencing input: tumor-infiltrating Tregs sorted from the breast tumor. The receptors were sampled from a female donor with breast cancer.

About this clonotype: One end of the junction is discordant with germline, which a read error may explain. The chain employs TRBV18 and TRBJ1-1; the match to TRBD1 covers 9 bases. Germline values: CDR1 KGHSH, CDR2 LQKENI. The CDR3 spans 15 residues. The CDR3 sequence: CASSPGQGPNLGALF. The CDR3, as DNA: TGTGCCAGCTCACCCGGACAGGGGCCGAATCTTGGAGCTCTCTTT.

The CDR3 sequence: CATSRSRGRGDEQYF. In DNA, the CDR3 is TGTGCCACCAGTAGAAGTAGGGGCAGGGGCGACGAGCAGTACTTC. V usage is TRBV24-1 and J usage is TRBJ2-7, with D possibly TRBD1 on 6 matching bases. V was pared by 6 bases and J by 5 bases, with 19 bases between. This CDR3 is built from 15 residues. The germline V gene has CDR1 KGHDR and CDR2 SFDVKD.

This chain connects TRBV4-1 to TRBJ2-3; tentative D call: TRBD2 (7 bases). Between the trimmed V and J ends, which lost 5 bases and 1 base, there was a span of 16 bases. The CDR3 contains 16 residues. The germline V gene has CDR1 MGHRA and CDR2 YSYEKL. The CDR3 bases are TGCGCCAGCAGCAAGGGCAGGGGAGGGGGCACAGATACGCAGTATTTT. This sequence encodes CASSKGRGGGTDTQYF.

The chain uses TRBV5-5 and TRBJ2-6, with D perhaps TRBD1 (5 bases). The germline V gene has CDR1 SGHKS and CDR2 YYEKEE (reference sequence). This CDR3 comprises 15 residues. V gave up 4 bases and J gave up 2 bases, with 10 bases separating them. CDR3 in amino acids: CASSRVRAGANVLTF. CDR3 nucleotide sequence: TGTGCCAGCAGCCGCGTCAGGGCTGGGGCCAACGTCCTGACTTTC.

The chain joins TRBV12-3 or TRBV12-4 to TRBJ2-7; D ambiguous. This CDR3 contains 11 residues. The V gene lost 7 bases and the J gene lost 6 bases, with 10 bases spanning the gap. The CDR3 DNA reads TGTGCCAGCAAGTACGTGGGCGAGCAGTACTTC. This codes for CASKYVGEQYF.

A remark on this clonotype: A read error may be the cause here, since a much bigger clone is one base away. The chain joins TRBV9 to TRBJ2-1; 7 nucleotides align to TRBD2. This CDR3 region has 17 residues. Germline V gene data show CDR1 as SGDLS and CDR2 as YYNGEE. The CDR3 region has the DNA TGTGCCAGCAGCGTAGAGGCGCTAGCGGATCTTTACAATGAGCAGTGCTTC. It translates to CASSVEALADLYNEQCF.

The V call is TRBV5-1, the J call TRBJ2-5; 7 nucleotides line up with TRBD2. Germline V gene sequence: CDR1 SGHRS, CDR2 YFSETQ. The CDR3 runs to 15 residues. The V gene end was trimmed by 4 bases and the J gene end by 2 bases; junction bases not matched to a gene: 8. CDR3 sequence (DNA): TGCGCCAGCAGCAACCCCGGGACTAATCAAGAGACCCAGTACTTC. Encoded protein: CASSNPGTNQETQYF.

This clonotype appeared a few times. CDR3 amino acids: CASSPGTGGYQETQYF. The CDR3 bases are TGCGCCAGCAGCCCGGGAACGGGAGGTTATCAAGAGACCCAGTACTTC. The chain employs TRBV5-1 and TRBJ2-5, with 7 bases identical to TRBD2. Per the germline V gene, CDR1 is SGHRS and CDR2 is YFSETQ. V lost 4 bases to trimming and J lost 2 bases; unmatched junction nucleotides: 11. The CDR3 sequence is 16 residues long.

The chain employs TRBV2 and TRBJ2-3; D is perhaps TRBD2 (5 bases). V lost 4 bases and J 7 bases, leaving 12 bases between the germline ends. Germline CDR1 SNHLY, CDR2 FYNNEI. The CDR3 totals 13 residues. The CDR3 coding sequence is TGTGCCAGCAGTGCCAGGAGGTTATATACGCAGTATTTT. This sequence encodes CASSARRLYTQYF. Variable domain in full (rest from reference TRBV2 and TRBJ2-3): EPEVTQTPSHQVTQMGQEVILRCVPISNHLYFYWYRQILGQKVEFLVSFYNNEISEKSEIFDDQFSVERPDGSNFTLKIRSTKLEDSAMYFCASSARRLYTQYFGPGTRLTVL.

Written as DNA, the CDR3 is TGTGCCAGCAGTTTAGCGCCTAGCTCCTACGAGCAGTACTTC. Translated, it gives CASSLAPSSYEQYF. The chain is built from TRBV6-5 and TRBJ2-7, with D perhaps TRBD2 (5 bases). The germline V and J ends were trimmed by 4 bases and 0 bases, with 10 bases remaining between them. Germline V gene sequence: CDR1 MNHEY, CDR2 SVGAGI. The CDR3 sequence is 14 residues long.

This clonotype is termed medium-sized. V is TRBV6-5 and J is TRBJ1-2, with D possibly being TRBD1 (5 bases). Germline V gene data show CDR1 as MNHEY and CDR2 as SVGAGI. V dropped 6 bases and J dropped 5 bases, with 10 bases sitting between them. The CDR3 covers 12 residues. The CDR3 DNA reads as TGTGCCAGCAGGCAGGGATTATATGGCTACACCTTC. Amino acid sequence: CASRQGLYGYTF.

This clonotype appeared many times. This sequence joins TRBV29-1 and TRBJ2-1, with 9 nucleotides matching TRBD1. The V gene end was trimmed by 4 bases and the J gene end by 7 bases; junction bases not matched to a gene: 8. The germline CDR1 and CDR2 sequences are SQVTM and ANQGSEA. This CDR3 has 14 amino acids. The DNA for the CDR3 is TGCAGCGTTGTCACCGGACAGGGGAAGAATGAGCAGTTCTTC. The encoded protein is CSVVTGQGKNEQFF.

V usage is TRBV20-1 and J usage is TRBJ2-5; D gene ambiguous. V was cut by 4 bases and J by 1 base, with 13 bases left in between. Germline loops: CDR1 DFQATT, CDR2 SNEGSKA (reference sequence). The CDR3 runs 14 residues. CDR3 sequence (DNA): TGCAGTGCTAAAAAGGGTAGTGGCCAAGAGACCCAGTACTTC. It yields the protein CSAKKGSGQETQYF.

Ten or more counts support this clonotype. J is TRBJ1-2 and V is TRBV20-1; TRBD1 aligns across 8 bases. Trimming removed 6 bases from V and 6 bases from J; junction bases left unmatched: 9. The germline CDR1 and CDR2 sequences are DFQATT and SNEGSKA (reference sequence). The CDR3 totals 13 residues. The DNA of the CDR3 is TGCAGTGCGATCCCCCAGGGGGCGGATGGCTACACCTTC. Translated, it gives CSAIPQGADGYTF.

The sample holds many counts of this clonotype. The chain links TRBV7-2 to TRBJ2-1, with D tentatively TRBD2 (6 bases). The CDR3 runs 14 residues. Germline V gives CDR1 SGHTA, CDR2 FQGNSA. V lost 1 base to trimming and J lost 5 bases, with 9 bases between them. CDR3 nucleotide sequence: TGTGCCAGCAGCTTAGGCGGGGCCAACAATGAGCAGTTCTTC. Translated: CASSLGGANNEQFF.

In its sample, this clonotype was seen a few times. V is TRBV10-2 and J is TRBJ1-6, with D perhaps TRBD1 (5 bases). This CDR3 has 13 amino acids. CDR1 and CDR2 from the germline V gene are WSHSY and SAAADI. Trimming stripped 0 bases from V and 10 bases from J, with 7 bases between. The CDR3 DNA sequence: TGCGCCAGCAGTGAGTCGTGGGGGTCACCCCTCCACTTT. Translation gives CASSESWGSPLHF.